This T cell receptor (beta chain) was sequenced for a study of shared clonotypes between healthy human individuals. Concerning this clone: Antigen unknown.

The method was immunoSEQ multiplex PCR; TCRdb's version includes in-frame clones alone and lacks a portion of them. The sample includes about 1,500,000 clones, roughly 96% seen only once; the top ten take over 1%. The study's findings and limits: Specimens sampled were limited to blood, with tissue repertoires likely differing.

V lost 2 bases, J lost 0 bases, and 8 bases lay in between. Germline V gene lookup returns CDR1 SGHRS and CDR2 YFSETQ. The CDR3 spans 14 residues. Sample: naive CD4+ T cells sorted from blood. Subset in this sample: CD45RA+ positively selected. This chain links TRBV5-1 with TRBJ1-2, with no clear D. This receptor was obtained from a young man in good health. In DNA form, the CDR3 reads TGCGCCAGCAGCTTAACCTGGGCTAACTATGGCTACACCTTC. Its protein product is CASSLTWANYGYTF.